This entry is about one TCR beta chain. Its antigen is as yet unknown. This entry is derived from a study of Graves' ophthalmopathy and Graves' hyperthyroidism. General study results and limits: Using a 13-signature model, the authors split ophthalmopathy from stable hyperthyroidism, with roughly 88% sensitivity and around 76% specificity.

RNA transcripts provided the template for amplifying TCR beta CDR3 regions. After a first-round RT-PCR with HTBI primers, a second-round multiplex PCR was run. TCRdb re-called the multiplex PCR reads with MiXCR, one entry per CDR3 protein. The sample records roughly 220,000 distinct CDR3 sequences, around 42% being singletons. Presentation of ophthalmopathy in the donors involved moderate-to-severe activity, CAS ≥3, NOSPECS ≥4 and a duration under 3 months. Orbital computed tomography, thyroid ultrasound, TRAb, serum thyroxine and clinical symptoms formed the basis of diagnosis. V was trimmed by 5 bases and J by 8 bases, leaving 25 bases between them. This CDR3 region has 16 residues. Per germline, CDR1 SGHDT and CDR2 YYEEEE.

The V and J genes are TRBV5-6 and TRBJ1-1; D might be TRBD1 (5 bases). This clonotype originated in an adult man with Graves' ophthalmopathy. Input material: peripheral blood. The chain's CDR3 is CASSYSVVSGREEAFF. CDR3 sequence (DNA): TGTGCCAGCAGTTACTCGGTTGTGTCGGGCAGGGAAGAAGCTTTCTTT. Using reference TRBV5-6 and TRBJ1-1 for the parts outside the CDR3, the full variable domain is DAGVTQSPTHLIKTRGQQVTLRCSPKSGHDTVSWYQQALGQGPQFIFQYYEEEERQRGNFPDRFSGHQFPNYSSELNVNALLLGDSALYLCASSYSVVSGREEAFFGQGTRLTVV.